Below are 30 T cell receptor beta chains sequenced from a single sample in a study of cytomegalovirus exposure and HLA in healthy donors. Primers included in the PCR were 60 Vbeta and 13 Jbeta primers. Profiling relied on immunoSEQ multiplex PCR, and the TCRdb table lists in-frame clones only, not all of them. The sample yields 55,000 to 65,000 clones, 60% to 85% seen once. Sequencing was done on a sample of PBMCs. Source of these receptors: a middle-aged woman in good health and CMV-seropositive.

The V gene is TRBV2, the J gene TRBJ2-7, with TRBD1 identical over 8 bases. CDR1 is SNHLY, CDR2 FYNNEI, per germline. The CDR3 extends over 13 amino acids. Trimming at V came to 4 bases and at J to 5 bases, leaving 4 bases not matched to a gene. CDR3 region: CASSVGGQDEQYF. In nucleotides, the CDR3 is TGTGCCAGCAGTGTCGGGGGACAGGACGAGCAGTACTTC. The whole variable domain, filled in from reference TRBV2 and TRBJ2-7, reads EPEVTQTPSHQVTQMGQEVILRCVPISNHLYFYWYRQILGQKVEFLVSFYNNEISEKSEIFDDQFSVERPDGSNFTLKIRSTKLEDSAMYFCASSVGGQDEQYFGPGTRLTVT.

This clone was picked up one time. The chain's CDR3 is CASSTRGQGAGYTF. The CDR3 DNA sequence: TGTGCCAGCAGCACCCGTGGACAGGGGGCCGGCTACACCTTC. J is TRBJ1-2 and V is TRBV7-2, with 11 bases matching TRBD1. V gave up 5 bases and J gave up 8 bases; unmatched junction bases: 7. The V gene's germline CDR1 is SGHTA and CDR2 FQGNSA. The CDR3 sequence is 14 residues long. The full variable domain, in which reference TRBV7-2 and TRBJ1-2 provide the parts outside the CDR3, is GAGVSQSPSNKVTEKGKDVELRCDPISGHTALYWYRQSLGQGLEFLIYFQGNSAPDKSGLPSDRFSAERTGGSVSTLTIQRTQQEDSAVYLCASSTRGQGAGYTFGSGTRLTVV.

V gene TRBV9 combines with J gene TRBJ2-2; 10 bases are a match to TRBD2. V lost 0 bases, J lost 1 base, and 9 bases stayed unmatched. The CDR3 sequence is 19 residues long. The germline gives CDR1 SGDLS, CDR2 YYNGEE. The DNA of the CDR3 is TGTGCCAGCAGCGTAGTCAGCGGGGGGGCCGGAATGAACACCGGGGAGCTGTTTTTT. Translated, it gives CASSVVSGGAGMNTGELFF.

This clone came up a few times. The chain joins TRBV29-1 to TRBJ1-1; tentative D call: TRBD1 (5 bases). V was trimmed by 6 bases and J by 4 bases, leaving 15 bases between them. CDR1 is SQVTM, CDR2 ANQGSEA, per germline. The CDR3 loop spans 13 amino acids. The CDR3 reads CSVTDSLLTEAFF. The CDR3 DNA is TGCAGCGTCACCGACAGTTTGCTCACTGAAGCTTTCTTT.

CDR3 sequence reads: CASSSRGGLGNEQFF. The CDR3 DNA reads TGCGCCAGCAGCTCGCGGGGTGGGCTTGGCAATGAGCAGTTCTTC. The chain is built from TRBV4-1 and TRBJ2-1; a weak D match, TRBD2 (6 bases). The CDR3 covers 15 residues. Between the trimmed V and J ends, which lost 5 bases and 6 bases, there was a span of 17 bases. Per germline, CDR1 MGHRA and CDR2 YSYEKL.

The chain couples TRBV4-1 to TRBJ2-5; no clear D gene. CDR3 length equals 14 residues. From germline, CDR1 is MGHRA and CDR2 YSYEKL. V was pared by 4 bases and J by 1 base, with 10 bases between. The CDR3 coding sequence is TGCGCCAGCAGCCGAGGTGACGGCCAAGAGACCCAGTACTTC. This sequence encodes CASSRGDGQETQYF.

This clone was detected a few times. The CDR3 region is CASSLSVVGSTDTQYF. The DNA of the CDR3 is TGTGCCAGCAGTTTATCCGTGGTCGGGAGCACAGATACGCAGTATTTT. The chain employs TRBV27 and TRBJ2-3; no definite D call. The CDR3 has 16 residues. Germline assignment: CDR1 MNHEY and CDR2 SMNVEV (reference sequence). V gave up 0 bases and J gave up 0 bases, with 10 bases separating them.

The gene calls are TRBV7-2 and TRBJ1-1, with 8 bases aligning to TRBD1. Germline V CDR1 and CDR2: SGHTA, FQGNSA. This CDR3 has 16 residues. V was pared by 5 bases and J by 1 base, with 9 bases of the junction left unmatched. The CDR3 here is CASSARTGFGNTEAFF. CDR3 in DNA: TGTGCCAGCAGCGCCAGGACAGGGTTTGGGAACACTGAAGCTTTCTTT.

The chain combines TRBV6-6 with TRBJ1-5; TRBD1 aligns across 12 bases. This CDR3 comprises 16 residues. The germline gives CDR1 MNHNY, CDR2 SVGAGI (reference sequence). After removal of 6 bases from V and 5 bases from J, the junction contained 8 bases not matched to a gene. The CDR3 spells CASSSGTGGVDQPQHF. The CDR3 nucleotides read TGTGCCAGCAGCTCCGGGACAGGGGGCGTCGATCAGCCCCAGCATTTT.

The rearrangement uses TRBV29-1 and TRBJ1-1; the match to TRBD1 covers 10 bases. CDR1 SQVTM and CDR2 ANQGSEA come from the germline V gene. The CDR3 totals 14 residues. V lost 7 bases, J lost 4 bases, and 9 bases stayed unmatched. This chain's CDR3 is CSAQPRDRGTEAFF. The CDR3 DNA is TGCAGCGCGCAGCCCCGGGACAGGGGCACTGAAGCTTTCTTT.

This clone showed up just once. The genes are TRBV5-1 and TRBJ2-1; D might be TRBD2 (6 bases). V was clipped by 2 bases and J by 9 bases, with 15 bases between them. CDR1 SGHRS and CDR2 YFSETQ come from the germline V gene. The CDR3 extends over 14 amino acids. This CDR3 reads CASSFDSTSTEQFF. CDR3 sequence (DNA): TGCGCCAGCAGCTTTGATTCAACTAGCACTGAGCAGTTCTTC.

V usage is TRBV7-9 and J usage is TRBJ1-2; the match to TRBD1 covers 7 bases. The CDR3 has 14 residues. Trimming cost V 3 bases and J 3 bases; bases outside gene matches: 4. Per germline, CDR1 SEHNR and CDR2 FQNEAQ (reference sequence). As DNA, the CDR3 is TGTGCCAGCAGCTTGACAGGGTCAGACTATGGCTACACCTTC. Its translation: CASSLTGSDYGYTF.

This clone was detected once. The chain is built from TRBV6-1 and TRBJ1-2; the D is unclear. Per germline, CDR1 MNHNS and CDR2 SASEGT. CDR3 size: 15 residues. Trimming left V 1 base short and J 4 bases short, with 13 bases between. CDR3 in amino acids: CASSEVALRTYGYTF. CDR3 nucleotide sequence: TGTGCCAGCAGTGAAGTGGCCTTACGCACCTATGGCTACACCTTC.

With regard to this clone: The junction does not match germline at one end; this may be a read error. The V gene is TRBV7-7, the J gene TRBJ2-5; perhaps TRBD2 as D (5 bases). The germline CDR1 and CDR2 sequences are SSHAT and FNYEAQ (reference sequence). The CDR3 is 16 residues long. The DNA for the CDR3 is TGTGCTAGCAGCTTATCAGCGGCCCGTCGCGTAGAGACCCAGTACTTC. Protein product: CASSLSAARRVETQYF.

This clone was observed a handful of times. The chain combines TRBV6-4 with TRBJ2-6; the D gene is possibly TRBD1 (5 bases). Germline V gene lookup returns CDR1 MRHNA and CDR2 SNTAGT. Trimming shortened V by 3 bases and J by 1 base, and 13 bases separated the two germline ends. This CDR3 is built from 17 residues. In nucleotides, the CDR3 is TGTGCCAGCAGTGAAATGGGGCCCGGGTCTGGGGCCAACGTCCTGACTTTC. Residues: CASSEMGPGSGANVLTF.

The V call is TRBV14, the J call TRBJ1-6; TRBD1 matches 8 bases. With V trimmed by 2 bases and J by 10 bases, 4 bases remained unmatched. CDR1 is SGHDN and CDR2 is FVKESK in the germline V gene. CDR3 length: 14 amino acids. The CDR3 reads CASSQLSGGSPLHF. DNA for the CDR3: TGTGCCAGCAGCCAACTGTCAGGGGGCTCACCCCTCCACTTT.

The V and J genes are TRBV19 and TRBJ1-2; D perhaps matches TRBD1 (6 bases). This CDR3 is built from 14 residues. V was cut by 6 bases and J by 7 bases, with 18 bases left in between. Per the germline V gene, CDR1 is LNHDA and CDR2 is SQIVND (reference sequence). The CDR3 here is CASRDGGRPTGYTF. The CDR3 nucleotides are TGTGCCAGTAGAGACGGGGGGCGCCCCACTGGCTACACCTTC.

The V gene is TRBV5-5, the J gene TRBJ2-6; D is uncertain. The CDR3 sequence is 16 residues long. Germline V gene lookup returns CDR1 SGHKS and CDR2 YYEKEE (reference sequence). V was clipped by 2 bases and J by 0 bases, with 9 bases between them. Written as DNA, the CDR3 is TGTGCCAGCAGCTTAGACATTTTCTCTGGGGCCAACGTCCTGACTTTC. Amino acids: CASSLDIFSGANVLTF.

CDR3 sequence reads: CASSRGEGPQHF. CDR3 DNA sequence: TGCGCCAGCAGCCGTGGGGAGGGGCCCCAGCATTTT. The rearrangement links TRBV5-1 to TRBJ1-5, with no clear D. Germline V CDR1 and CDR2: SGHRS, YFSETQ. The CDR3 consists of 12 residues. V shed 4 bases and J shed 9 bases, with 11 bases lying between them.

The genes are TRBV2 and TRBJ1-4, with a tentative D call TRBD1 (5 bases). Deletions cut 1 base from V and 10 bases from J, with 16 bases between. CDR3 length: 15 residues. Looked up from germline, CDR1 is SNHLY and CDR2 is FYNNEI. The CDR3 DNA reads TGTGCCAGCAGTGAAGACAGGACCGCAATTGGAAAACTGTTTTTT. Translated: CASSEDRTAIGKLFF.

This clone was seen once. The chain joins TRBV4-3 to TRBJ1-1; D gene ambiguous. Germline CDR1 and CDR2: LGHNA and YSLEER. The CDR3 consists of 14 residues. V shed 0 bases and J shed 4 bases, with 9 bases lying between them. The CDR3 nucleotides are TGCGCCAGCAGCCAAGATTCGGTAGTCACTGAAGCTTTCTTT. Translating it yields CASSQDSVVTEAFF.

The V gene is TRBV10-3, the J gene TRBJ2-1; the D is unclear. The germline V and J ends were trimmed by 10 bases and 6 bases, with 19 bases remaining between them. This CDR3 has 14 residues. Germline-derived CDR1 and CDR2 are ENHRY and SYGVKD. The CDR3 nucleotides are TGTGCCACCAGAGACACCCTGAAGAGCAATGAGCAGTTCTTC. Translation gives CATRDTLKSNEQFF.

The chain recombines TRBV12-5 with TRBJ1-5; 7 nucleotides line up with TRBD1. The CDR3 covers 17 residues. CDR1 LGHNT and CDR2 FRNRAP come from the germline V gene. V lost 5 bases, J lost 0 bases, and 10 bases stayed unmatched. The CDR3 protein is CASGPGTAPYSNQPQHF. The DNA of the CDR3 is TGTGCTAGTGGTCCCGGGACAGCCCCATATAGCAATCAGCCCCAGCATTTT. Supplemented by reference TRBV12-5 and TRBJ1-5, the full variable domain reads DARVTQTPRHKVTEMGQEVTMRCQPILGHNTVFWYRQTMMQGLELLAYFRNRAPLDDSGMPKDRFSAEMPDATLATLKIQPSEPRDSAVYFCASGPGTAPYSNQPQHFGDGTRLSIL.

This chain links TRBV5-1 with TRBJ2-1, with 13 nucleotides matching TRBD2. Germline loops: CDR1 SGHRS, CDR2 YFSETQ. CDR3 length equals 16 residues. The J segment lost 6 bases and the V segment lost 0 bases, leaving 3 bases of the junction unmatched. The DNA for the CDR3 is TGCGCCAGCAGCTTGGACGGACTAGCGGGGGCCAATGAGCAGTTCTTC. It specifies CASSLDGLAGANEQFF.

CDR3 bases: TGTGCCAGCAGCTTTCCCGGACAGGAAGCTTTCTTT. This gives the protein CASSFPGQEAFF. The chain couples TRBV7-9 to TRBJ1-1, with D possibly TRBD1 on 6 matching bases. Trimming stripped 3 bases from V and 8 bases from J, with 10 bases between. CDR3 length equals 12 residues. Germline V lookup: CDR1 SEHNR, CDR2 FQNEAQ (reference sequence).

This clone came up once. V usage is TRBV27 and J usage is TRBJ2-7, with TRBD1 as a possible D gene (6 bases). The CDR3 covers 16 residues. The germline V gene has CDR1 MNHEY and CDR2 SMNVEV (reference sequence). Trimming stripped 0 bases from V and 2 bases from J, with 14 bases between. The CDR3 protein is CASSLSGAGGPYEQYF. CDR3 DNA: TGTGCCAGCAGTTTATCGGGGGCAGGAGGCCCCTACGAGCAGTACTTC.

V is TRBV4-1 and J is TRBJ2-1; 10 bases line up with TRBD2. Trimming removed 2 bases from V and 0 bases from J; junction bases left unmatched: 19. Germline V gene data show CDR1 as MGHRA and CDR2 as YSYEKL. This CDR3 comprises 22 residues. The CDR3 bases are TGCGCCAGCAGCCAAATACCTTTAGCGGGGGGTTCAACTTATTCCTCCTACAATGAGCAGTTCTTC. Translating it yields CASSQIPLAGGSTYSSYNEQFF.

Only a few counts were recorded for this clone. The J gene is TRBJ2-5, the V gene TRBV4-1; D gene unclear. Deletions cut 1 base from V and 5 bases from J, with 8 bases between. Germline CDR1 and CDR2: MGHRA and YSYEKL. This CDR3 region has 13 residues. The CDR3 nucleotides are TGCGCCAGCAGCCAAGCTGATGAGGAGACCCAGTACTTC. This translates into CASSQADEETQYF.

The chain is built from TRBV7-9 and TRBJ2-2; TRBD1 is a possible D gene (6 bases). The CDR3 totals 15 residues. Trimming left V 3 bases short and J 0 bases short, with 8 bases between. Germline loops: CDR1 SEHNR, CDR2 FQNEAQ (reference sequence). In DNA, the CDR3 is TGTGCCAGCAGCTTCTGGGGGCCGAACACCGGGGAGCTGTTTTTT. Its protein product is CASSFWGPNTGELFF.

This chain connects TRBV18 to TRBJ2-7; TRBD1 matches 9 bases. The CDR3 has 13 amino acids. Germline V gene data show CDR1 as KGHSH and CDR2 as LQKENI. The V gene end was trimmed by 10 bases and the J gene end by 7 bases; junction bases not matched to a gene: 11. The CDR3 spells CATRDRVIEEQYF. The DNA of the CDR3 is TGTGCCACCCGGGACAGGGTAATAGAAGAGCAGTACTTC.